The 14 T cell receptor beta chains given below trace back to one sample, sequenced in a study of PD-L1 blockade in urothelial cancer (dated by TCRdb to 2017 to 2019). The library came from the immunoSEQ multiplex PCR assay. TCRdb stores this immuneACCESS table with in-frame sequences only. Part of the clones is absent; in the studies checked, under half of the shortfall reflects unresolved V genes, and no reason is known for the rest. In this sample the table shows about 100,000 clones, 70% to 85% of which occur a single time. About 2.3% of the sample lies in the top ten. The specimen was PBMCs, collected around atezolizumab (anti-PD-L1) treatment. The origin of the receptors is a man between 50 and 59 years old with urothelial cancer.

The J gene is TRBJ2-2, the V gene TRBV2, with 7 positions matching TRBD2. With 8 bases clipped from V and 0 bases from J, the junction kept 6 bases outside the gene matches. Germline CDR1 reads SNHLY; CDR2 reads FYNNEI. The CDR3 length is 15 residues. The CDR3 DNA reads TGTGCCAGCCGGGGCGGGAGTACGAACACCGGGGAGCTGTTTTTT. This sequence encodes CASRGGSTNTGELFF.

This chain links TRBV2 with TRBJ1-6, with 8 bases fitting TRBD1. J was trimmed by 8 bases and V by 4 bases; bases with no gene match: 4. Germline CDR1 and CDR2: SNHLY and FYNNEI. The CDR3 runs to 14 residues. In nucleotides, the CDR3 is TGTGCCAGCAGTGTCCAGGGGGCTTATTCACCCCTCCACTTT. Protein sequence: CASSVQGAYSPLHF. Based on the CDR3 plus reference TRBV2 and TRBJ1-6, the full variable domain is EPEVTQTPSHQVTQMGQEVILRCVPISNHLYFYWYRQILGQKVEFLVSFYNNEISEKSEIFDDQFSVERPDGSNFTLKIRSTKLEDSAMYFCASSVQGAYSPLHFGNGTRLTVT.

The chain carries TRBV6-1 and TRBJ2-1; 7 bases agree with TRBD1. Germline CDR1 and CDR2: MNHNS and SASEGT. CDR3 length: 15 amino acids. V lost 0 bases to trimming and J lost 7 bases; unmatched junction nucleotides: 6. CDR3 DNA sequence: TGTGCCAGCAGTGAAGCGCGAGGGGGCTGGAATGAGCAGTTCTTC. This encodes CASSEARGGWNEQFF.

This clone has only one observation. The chain uses TRBV15 and TRBJ1-2, with TRBD1 matching 7 bases. Germline lookup yields CDR1 LNHNV and CDR2 YYDKDF (reference sequence). Trimming at V came to 3 bases and at J to 4 bases, leaving 11 bases not matched to a gene. The CDR3 covers 16 residues. The CDR3 region is CATSRGPPGGGYGYTF. CDR3 coding DNA: TGTGCCACCAGCAGGGGACCTCCAGGGGGTGGCTATGGCTACACCTTC.

V and J are TRBV11-2 and TRBJ2-3; TRBD2 aligns across 9 bases. J was trimmed by 6 bases and V by 5 bases; bases with no gene match: 12. The CDR3 is made up of 16 amino acids. CDR1 and CDR2 (germline): SGHAT, FQNNGV. The CDR3 coding sequence is TGTGCCAGCAGCAATCGGGGACTAGCAATTGGTGATACGCAGTATTTT. This translates into CASSNRGLAIGDTQYF.

The chain recombines TRBV5-1 with TRBJ2-1; TRBD2 aligns across 10 bases. V lost 5 bases, J lost 5 bases, and 4 bases stayed unmatched. Germline CDR1 reads SGHRS; CDR2 reads YFSETQ. The CDR3 totals 14 residues. CDR3 nucleotide sequence: TGCGCCAGCAGACCGGGACTAGCGCACAATGAGCAGTTCTTC. Its translation: CASRPGLAHNEQFF.

The chain couples TRBV28 to TRBJ2-7; TRBD2 agrees at 9 bases. The CDR3 has 16 amino acids. Germline V gene data show CDR1 as MDHEN and CDR2 as SYDVKM. After removal of 4 bases from V and 3 bases from J, the junction contained 10 bases not matched to a gene. Here the CDR3 DNA reads TGTGCCAGCAGTTGGGGTCTAGCGGGACTGTTCTACGAGCAGTACTTC. It specifies CASSWGLAGLFYEQYF.

The chain couples TRBV7-2 to TRBJ2-1, with 10 positions matching TRBD2. This CDR3 comprises 16 residues. With 4 bases clipped from V and 6 bases from J, the junction kept 9 bases outside the gene matches. The germline V gene has CDR1 SGHTA and CDR2 FQGNSA. CDR3 region: CASSWIAGGKGNEQFF. The CDR3 DNA reads as TGTGCCAGCAGCTGGATAGCGGGAGGAAAGGGCAATGAGCAGTTCTTC.

This chain links TRBV5-4 with TRBJ2-5, with D tentatively TRBD2 (6 bases). V lost 5 bases to trimming and J lost 2 bases, with 13 bases between them. The CDR3 has 14 amino acids. Germline-derived CDR1 and CDR2 are SGHNT and YYREEE (reference sequence). The CDR3 reads CASSHFGGQETQYF. CDR3 coding DNA: TGTGCCAGCAGTCACTTCGGGGGACAAGAGACCCAGTACTTC. Using reference TRBV5-4 and TRBJ2-5 for the parts outside the CDR3, the full variable domain is ETGVTQSPTHLIKTRGQQVTLRCSSQSGHNTVSWYQQALGQGPQFIFQYYREEENGRGNFPPRFSGLQFPNYSSELNVNALELDDSALYLCASSHFGGQETQYFGPGTRLLVL.

With regard to this clone: Mismatch with germline at one junction end may stem from a read error. The chain is built from TRBV11-3 and TRBJ2-5, with D possibly TRBD2 on 6 matching bases. There are 12 residues in the CDR3. CDR1 and CDR2 from the germline V gene are SGHNT and YENEEA. CDR3 in amino acids: CASSLQGGTKYF. As DNA, the CDR3 is TGTGCCAGCAGCTTACAGGGCGGGACCAAGTACTTC.

This chain uses TRBV4-1 with TRBJ1-4; possibly TRBD1 for D (5 bases). This CDR3 region has 15 residues. V was shortened by 5 bases and J by 5 bases, with 15 bases between the two germline ends. CDR1 is MGHRA, CDR2 YSYEKL, per germline. The CDR3 spells CASSAGGFRNEKLFF. The CDR3 DNA follows: TGCGCCAGCAGCGCCGGGGGGTTTAGAAATGAAAAACTGTTTTTT.

V and J are TRBV9 and TRBJ1-6; 7 nucleotides line up with TRBD1. Trimming cost V 1 base and J 3 bases; bases outside gene matches: 13. The CDR3 runs 19 residues. CDR1 is SGDLS and CDR2 is YYNGEE in the germline V gene. As DNA, the CDR3 is TGTGCCAGCAGCGTAAACCAAGCCCCCGGGACAGACTATAATTCACCCCTCCACTTT. This codes for CASSVNQAPGTDYNSPLHF.

The chain joins TRBV5-1 to TRBJ2-5; D is perhaps TRBD1 (7 bases). The V end lost 1 base, the J end lost 5 bases, and 9 bases lay between the germline ends. The CDR3 length is 13 residues. CDR1 is SGHRS and CDR2 is YFSETQ in the germline V gene. The CDR3 bases are TGCGCCAGCAGCTTGCAGGGGGGCGAGACCCAGTACTTC. Its translation: CASSLQGGETQYF. Full variable domain (rest looked up from reference TRBV5-1 and TRBJ2-5): KAGVTQTPRYLIKTRGQQVTLSCSPISGHRSVSWYQQTPGQGLQFLFEYFSETQRNKGNFPGRFSGRQFSNSRSEMNVSTLELGDSALYLCASSLQGGETQYFGPGTRLLVL.

The V and J genes are TRBV6-7 and TRBJ2-4; 9 bases fit TRBD2. TRBV6-7 is sorted into the ORF group, with uncertain function. V was pared by 5 bases and J by 4 bases, with 0 bases of the junction left unmatched. This CDR3 has 13 residues. The CDR3, as DNA: TGTGCCAGCAGTCTAGCGGGGAAAAACATTCAGTACTTC. Amino acid sequence: CASSLAGKNIQYF.